What follows are 31 T cell receptor beta chains derived from one specimen sequenced in a study of CD8+ T cells in alopecia areata. Extracted RNA was reverse transcribed into cDNA, the sequencing template. Using immunoSEQ multiplex PCR, the repertoire was profiled, and TCRdb retains in-frame clones only, with some absent. The sample lists 35,000 or so clones, over 50% seen once, with under 2% in the top ten. In roughly 5 patients, CD4+ T cells were split by CD25+CD127- sorting. The sequenced material came from CD4+ Tregs sorted from blood. All receptors derive from a human donor with alopecia areata.

V usage is TRBV29-1 and J usage is TRBJ2-7; D is ambiguous. With 4 bases removed from V and 2 bases from J, the gap between germline ends came to 9 bases. Germline V CDR1 and CDR2: SQVTM, ANQGSEA. The CDR3 totals 12 residues. The CDR3 here is CSVGSTAYEQYF. The DNA for the CDR3 is TGCAGCGTTGGAAGCACTGCCTACGAGCAGTACTTC.

J is TRBJ2-2 and V is TRBV2, with TRBD2 identical over 7 bases. Germline CDR1 is SNHLY and CDR2 is FYNNEI. CDR3 size: 13 residues. V lost 2 bases and J lost 7; bases outside the gene matches: 1. The CDR3 nucleotides read TGTGCCAGCAGTGAAAGGGAGGGCGGGGAGCTGTTTTTT. Its translation: CASSEREGGELFF.

The chain couples TRBV28 to TRBJ1-6, with D perhaps TRBD1 (6 bases). V was cut by 10 bases and J by 5 bases, with 12 bases left in between. This CDR3 is built from 13 residues. The germline CDR1 and CDR2 sequences are MDHEN and SYDVKM. The DNA for the CDR3 is TGTGCCACGTACAGGACAGATAATTCACCCCTCCACTTT. Encoded protein: CATYRTDNSPLHF. The full variable domain, with the rest looked up from reference TRBV28 and TRBJ1-6, is DVKVTQSSRYLVKRTGEKVFLECVQDMDHENMFWYRQDPGLGLRLIYFSYDVKMKEKGDIPEGYSVSREKKERFSLILESASTNQTSMYLCATYRTDNSPLHFGNGTRLTVT.

V usage is TRBV7-2 and J usage is TRBJ1-1; D gene unclear. The CDR3 covers 13 residues. Germline CDR1 SGHTA, CDR2 FQGNSA. V lost 5 bases to trimming and J lost 1 base, with 8 bases between them. CDR3 coding DNA: TGTGCCAGCAGCCAGGACTGGAACACTGAAGCTTTCTTT. Amino acids: CASSQDWNTEAFF. Full variable domain (remainder filled in from reference TRBV7-2 and TRBJ1-1): GAGVSQSPSNKVTEKGKDVELRCDPISGHTALYWYRQSLGQGLEFLIYFQGNSAPDKSGLPSDRFSAERTGGSVSTLTIQRTQQEDSAVYLCASSQDWNTEAFFGQGTRLTVV.

This clone was seen more than once but under ten times. V is TRBV12-5 and J is TRBJ2-3; D possibly matches TRBD1 or TRBD2 (5 bases each). V was trimmed by 7 bases and J by 7 bases, leaving 15 bases between them. Germline assignment: CDR1 LGHNT and CDR2 FRNRAP. CDR3 length equals 13 residues. CDR3 DNA: TGTGCTAGTGCTCTGGGGGTGGGGAATACGCAGTATTTT. Translated, it gives CASALGVGNTQYF.

The genes are TRBV7-2 and TRBJ1-2; D is unclear. This CDR3 contains 15 residues. The ends were cut back, 5 bases at V and 6 bases at J, with 19 bases in the middle. Germline V gives CDR1 SGHTA, CDR2 FQGNSA. Here the CDR3 reads CASSDNPRVSHGYTF. DNA for the CDR3: TGTGCCAGCAGCGATAACCCGCGGGTTTCGCATGGCTACACCTTC.

The genes are TRBV2 and TRBJ2-7; D uncertain. The CDR3 runs to 13 residues. The V gene lost 3 bases and the J gene lost 1 base, with 7 bases spanning the gap. CDR1 and CDR2 (germline): SNHLY, FYNNEI. This CDR3 is CASSDGMSYEQYF. Here the CDR3 DNA reads TGTGCCAGCAGTGATGGGATGTCCTACGAGCAGTACTTC.

The chain employs TRBV5-1 and TRBJ1-3; TRBD1 is a possible D gene (6 bases). The germline V gene encodes CDR1 SGHRS and CDR2 YFSETQ. The CDR3 consists of 14 residues. V was shortened by 2 bases and J by 4 bases, with 10 bases between the two germline ends. The CDR3 coding sequence is TGCGCCAGCAGCTTCGTACAGGGCGGAAACACCATATATTTT. It translates to CASSFVQGGNTIYF.

Here the CDR3 reads CASQQTLLEGYTF. The DNA for the CDR3 is TGTGCCAGCCAACAGACGCTATTGGAAGGCTACACCTTC. The rearrangement joins TRBV28 to TRBJ1-2, with D unresolved. Trimming shortened V by 8 bases and J by 8 bases, and 18 bases separated the two germline ends. The CDR3 extends over 13 amino acids. Germline lookup yields CDR1 MDHEN and CDR2 SYDVKM.

This clone was counted once. J is TRBJ1-4 and V is TRBV6-6, with D possibly being TRBD1 (6 bases). The CDR3 spans 13 residues. Germline V gene sequence: CDR1 MNHNY, CDR2 SVGAGI (reference sequence). Trimming took 5 bases from V and 4 from J, leaving 8 bases between them. The CDR3 nucleotides read TGTGCCAGCAGTGTAGGGGGTAATGAAAAACTGTTTTTT. Its protein is CASSVGGNEKLFF.

This clone showed up just a few times. This chain joins TRBV7-2 and TRBJ1-2; D is uncertain. The CDR3 runs to 12 residues. The germline V and J ends were trimmed by 5 bases and 5 bases, with 9 bases remaining between them. CDR1 is SGHTA and CDR2 is FQGNSA in the germline V gene. CDR3 coding DNA: TGTGCCAGCAGCCCAGACCCTTATGGCTACACCTTC. Translating gives CASSPDPYGYTF.

V is TRBV23-1 and J is TRBJ1-2; the D is unclear. TRBV23-1 counts as an open reading frame of uncertain function. V was shortened by 2 bases and J by 4 bases, with 17 bases between the two germline ends. The CDR3 covers 16 residues. This chain's CDR3 is CASSQRARPSLYGYTF. CDR3 DNA sequence: TGCGCCAGCAGTCAACGGGCCAGGCCTTCTCTCTATGGCTACACCTTC.

V usage is TRBV6-1 and J usage is TRBJ1-2; TRBD1 aligns across 12 bases. Germline assignment: CDR1 MNHNS and CDR2 SASEGT. CDR3 length equals 14 residues. V trimming: 3 bases; J trimming: 7 bases; junction bases outside the gene matches: 3. The CDR3, as DNA: TGTGCCAGCAGTGAGGGACAGGGGGCGGTTGGCTACACCTTC. The encoded protein is CASSEGQGAVGYTF.

V is TRBV7-2 and J is TRBJ2-7, with D unresolved. Looked up from germline, CDR1 is SGHTA and CDR2 is FQGNSA. V was shortened by 0 bases and J by 6 bases, with 30 bases between the two germline ends. The CDR3 spans 20 residues. The CDR3 loop is CASSLASLSESRRSISEQYF. CDR3 nucleotide sequence: TGTGCCAGCAGCTTAGCTTCCCTAAGCGAAAGTCGTAGATCGATCTCCGAGCAGTACTTC. The entire variable domain, with the rest obtained from reference TRBV7-2 and TRBJ2-7, is as follows: GAGVSQSPSNKVTEKGKDVELRCDPISGHTALYWYRQSLGQGLEFLIYFQGNSAPDKSGLPSDRFSAERTGGSVSTLTIQRTQQEDSAVYLCASSLASLSESRRSISEQYFGPGTRLTVT.

V and J are TRBV18 and TRBJ1-1, with D unclear. Per germline, CDR1 KGHSH and CDR2 LQKENI. The CDR3 is 13 amino acids. Trimming removed 1 base at V and 4 bases at J, with 7 bases between. This CDR3 reads CASSPRGVTEAFF. In nucleotides, the CDR3 is TGTGCCAGCTCACCACGGGGAGTCACTGAAGCTTTCTTT. The entire variable domain, with the rest obtained from reference TRBV18 and TRBJ1-1, is as follows: NAGVMQNPRHLVRRRGQEARLRCSPMKGHSHVYWYRQLPEEGLKFMVYLQKENIIDESGMPKERFSAEFPKEGPSILRIQQVVRGDSAAYFCASSPRGVTEAFFGQGTRLTVV.

The V call is TRBV15, the J call TRBJ2-5, with 9 nucleotides matching TRBD2. The CDR3 length is 14 residues. The J segment lost 1 base and the V segment lost 5 bases, leaving 2 bases of the junction unmatched. Per germline, CDR1 LNHNV and CDR2 YYDKDF (reference sequence). The CDR3 nucleotides are TGTGCCACCAGCCTACTAGCGGGCCAAGAGACCCAGTACTTC. As protein: CATSLLAGQETQYF.

The chain has TRBV29-1 and TRBJ2-3; the match to TRBD2 covers 12 bases. This CDR3 is built from 15 residues. Germline values: CDR1 SQVTM, CDR2 ANQGSEA. Trimming removed 0 bases from V and 6 bases from J; junction bases left unmatched: 4. The CDR3 DNA is TGCAGCGTTGAAGATCTAGCGGGGGGGGATGATACGCAGTATTTT. Protein product: CSVEDLAGGDDTQYF.

The chain combines TRBV27 with TRBJ1-3, with TRBD1 as a possible D gene (5 bases). Germline lookup yields CDR1 MNHEY and CDR2 SMNVEV (reference sequence). The CDR3 sequence is 16 residues long. The germline V and J ends were trimmed by 5 bases and 0 bases, with 14 bases remaining between them. The CDR3 DNA reads TGTGCCAGCAGTACCCGGGGGTCCGCCTCTGGAAACACCATATATTTT. Its protein is CASSTRGSASGNTIYF.

This chain links TRBV5-6 with TRBJ2-7, with D unclear. Looked up from germline, CDR1 is SGHDT and CDR2 is YYEEEE. The CDR3 is 13 residues long. V was shortened by 1 base and J by 2 bases, with 7 bases between the two germline ends. In DNA form, the CDR3 reads TGTGCCAGCAGCTTGCAGAGCCCCTACGAGCAGTACTTC. Protein: CASSLQSPYEQYF.

V usage is TRBV5-6 and J usage is TRBJ1-3; tentatively, D is TRBD1 (6 bases). Between the trimmed V and J ends, which lost 4 bases and 5 bases, there was a span of 22 bases. Germline values: CDR1 SGHDT, CDR2 YYEEEE. This CDR3 is built from 17 residues. DNA of the CDR3: TGTGCCAGCAGCCCACCTTCGGACAGTGAGGGAAGAAACACCATATATTTT. This codes for CASSPPSDSEGRNTIYF.

This chain uses TRBV5-1 with TRBJ2-7, with D possibly TRBD1 on 6 matching bases. The V gene's germline CDR1 is SGHRS and CDR2 YFSETQ. V was clipped by 0 bases and J by 2 bases, with 15 bases between them. This CDR3 is 16 amino acids long. This CDR3 reads CASSLGAGDWTYEQYF. The CDR3 region has the DNA TGCGCCAGCAGCTTGGGGGCAGGGGATTGGACCTACGAGCAGTACTTC.

The V and J genes are TRBV18 and TRBJ1-5; possible D gene TRBD1, 6 bases. The V gene lost 2 bases and the J gene lost 0 bases, with 8 bases spanning the gap. Looked up from germline, CDR1 is KGHSH and CDR2 is LQKENI. The CDR3 extends over 15 amino acids. CDR3 region: CASSPGQYSNQPQHF. CDR3 DNA: TGTGCCAGCTCACCAGGACAGTATAGCAATCAGCCCCAGCATTTT.

This clone appeared once. The chain recombines TRBV4-3 with TRBJ2-1, with TRBD2 identical over 11 bases. With 0 bases clipped from V and 5 bases from J, the junction kept 9 bases outside the gene matches. The length of the CDR3 is 18 residues. CDR1 is LGHNA, CDR2 YSLEER, per germline. The CDR3 loop reads CASSQDLAGGLLHNEQFF. CDR3 DNA sequence: TGCGCCAGCAGCCAAGATCTAGCGGGAGGACTACTACACAATGAGCAGTTCTTC.

This clone was recorded a few times. Sequence at one end of the junction differs from germline and may be a read error. This chain uses TRBV18 with TRBJ1-2; no firm D call. Germline V CDR1 and CDR2: KGHSH, LQKENI. This CDR3 contains 15 residues. The CDR3 nucleotides read TGTGCCAGCTCCCCACTTCAGTCCTATGGCTATGGCTACACCTTC. This sequence encodes CASSPLQSYGYGYTF.

The rearrangement links TRBV5-1 to TRBJ2-6; possible D gene TRBD1, 6 bases. Trimming took off 0 bases at V and 4 bases at J, with 14 bases between the two ends. Germline V lookup: CDR1 SGHRS, CDR2 YFSETQ. CDR3 length: 17 residues. In nucleotides, the CDR3 is TGCGCCAGCAGCTTGGTGACAGGCGGCTCGGGGGCCAACGTCCTGACTTTC. Its protein product is CASSLVTGGSGANVLTF.

The V gene is TRBV7-3, the J gene TRBJ2-5; maybe TRBD1 (6 bases). Germline V gene data show CDR1 as SGHTA and CDR2 as FQGTGA. The CDR3 extends over 16 amino acids. V was shortened by 0 bases and J by 11 bases, with 22 bases between the two germline ends. CDR3 DNA sequence: TGTGCCAGCAGCTTAACTGGGACATCCCCCAACCCGGAGCAGTACTTC. This translates into CASSLTGTSPNPEQYF.

This clone has just a few counts. The genes are TRBV29-1 and TRBJ2-3; D is possibly TRBD1 (6 bases). The germline V gene encodes CDR1 SQVTM and CDR2 ANQGSEA. V was pared by 1 base and J by 2 bases, with 7 bases between. The CDR3 consists of 13 residues. As DNA, the CDR3 is TGCAGCGTTGAAGGGACAGACACAGATACGCAGTATTTT. It yields the protein CSVEGTDTDTQYF.

The V gene is TRBV5-1, the J gene TRBJ2-7; TRBD1 matches 8 bases. CDR3 length equals 15 residues. V was clipped by 3 bases and J by 4 bases; unmatched bases: 9. Germline V CDR1 and CDR2: SGHRS, YFSETQ. CDR3 in amino acids: CASSSFRQGRYEQYF. The CDR3 DNA follows: TGCGCCAGCAGCTCCTTCCGACAGGGGCGGTACGAGCAGTACTTC.

J is TRBJ2-4 and V is TRBV9; D might be TRBD2 (5 bases). The CDR3 has 15 residues. Trimming pared 0 bases from V and 7 bases from J, leaving 14 bases between. Per the germline V gene, CDR1 is SGDLS and CDR2 is YYNGEE. This CDR3 reads CASSVGGTTGNIQYF. In nucleotides, the CDR3 is TGTGCCAGCAGCGTAGGTGGCACCACGGGGAACATTCAGTACTTC.

This clone has more than one count but fewer than ten. CDR3 DNA sequence: TGTGCCAGCAGCTTAGCGACGGGGGCCCATGAGCAGTTCTTC. Protein product: CASSLATGAHEQFF. This chain links TRBV7-2 with TRBJ2-1, with D perhaps given as TRBD1 or TRBD2 (6 bases each). This CDR3 region has 14 residues. V gave up 0 bases and J gave up 8 bases, with 11 bases separating them. CDR1 is SGHTA and CDR2 is FQGNSA in the germline V gene. The whole variable domain, filled in from reference TRBV7-2 and TRBJ2-1, reads GAGVSQSPSNKVTEKGKDVELRCDPISGHTALYWYRQSLGQGLEFLIYFQGNSAPDKSGLPSDRFSAERTGGSVSTLTIQRTQQEDSAVYLCASSLATGAHEQFFGPGTRLTVL.

V is TRBV30 and J is TRBJ2-7; tentatively, D is TRBD1 or TRBD2 (5 bases each). V lost 1 base and J lost 5, with 12 bases in between. The CDR3 runs 13 residues. Germline V lookup: CDR1 GTSNPN, CDR2 SVGIG (reference sequence). CDR3 region: CAWSDLGDNEQYF. The CDR3 DNA follows: TGTGCCTGGAGTGATTTGGGGGATAACGAGCAGTACTTC.